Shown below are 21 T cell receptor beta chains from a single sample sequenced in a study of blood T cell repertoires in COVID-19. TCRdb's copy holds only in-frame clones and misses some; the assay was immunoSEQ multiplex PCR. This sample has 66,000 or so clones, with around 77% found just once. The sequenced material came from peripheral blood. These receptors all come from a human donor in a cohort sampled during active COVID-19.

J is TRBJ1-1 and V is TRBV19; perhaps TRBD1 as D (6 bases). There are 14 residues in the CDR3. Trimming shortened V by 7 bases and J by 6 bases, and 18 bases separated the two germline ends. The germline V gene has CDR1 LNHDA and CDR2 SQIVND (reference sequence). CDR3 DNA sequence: TGTGCCAGTACTCGGACAGTTTGGGAACCTGAAGCTTTCTTT. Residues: CASTRTVWEPEAFF.

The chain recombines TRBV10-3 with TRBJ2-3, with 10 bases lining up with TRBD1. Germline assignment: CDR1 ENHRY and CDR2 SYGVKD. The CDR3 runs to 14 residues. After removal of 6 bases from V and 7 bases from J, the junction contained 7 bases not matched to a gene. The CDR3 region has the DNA TGTGCCATCAGGGGACAGGGGCCGGGATATACGCAGTATTTT. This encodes CAIRGQGPGYTQYF.

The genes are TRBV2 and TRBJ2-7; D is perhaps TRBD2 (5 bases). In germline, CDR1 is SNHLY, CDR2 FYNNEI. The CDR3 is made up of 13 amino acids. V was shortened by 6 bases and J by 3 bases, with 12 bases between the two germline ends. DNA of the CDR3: TGTGCCAGCAGCCAACCCCGGGACTACGAGCAGTACTTC. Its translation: CASSQPRDYEQYF.

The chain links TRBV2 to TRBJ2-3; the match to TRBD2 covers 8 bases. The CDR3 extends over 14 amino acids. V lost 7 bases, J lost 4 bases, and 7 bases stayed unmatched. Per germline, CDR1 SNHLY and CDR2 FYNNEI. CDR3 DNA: TGTGCCAGCACCCTTTTAGCGGGACCAGATACGCAGTATTTT. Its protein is CASTLLAGPDTQYF.

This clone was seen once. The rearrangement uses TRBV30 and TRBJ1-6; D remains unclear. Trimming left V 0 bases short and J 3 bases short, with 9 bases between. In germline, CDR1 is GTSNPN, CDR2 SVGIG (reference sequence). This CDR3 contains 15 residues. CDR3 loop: CAWSVTERYNSPLHF. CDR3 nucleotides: TGTGCCTGGAGTGTAACAGAACGCTATAATTCACCCCTCCACTTT.

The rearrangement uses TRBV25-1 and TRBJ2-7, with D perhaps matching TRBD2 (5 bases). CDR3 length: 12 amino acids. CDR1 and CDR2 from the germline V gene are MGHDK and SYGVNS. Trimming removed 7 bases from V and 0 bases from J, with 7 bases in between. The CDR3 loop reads CASNGNSYEQYF. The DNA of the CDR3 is TGTGCCAGCAACGGGAACTCCTACGAGCAGTACTTC.

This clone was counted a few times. For the CDR3, the DNA is TGTGCCAGCAGCTCCCATTTTTACGAGCAGTACTTC. The encoded protein is CASSSHFYEQYF. The gene calls are TRBV7-2 and TRBJ2-7; D unresolved. V lost 4 bases and J lost 4, with 8 bases in between. Looked up from germline, CDR1 is SGHTA and CDR2 is FQGNSA. The CDR3 extends over 12 amino acids.

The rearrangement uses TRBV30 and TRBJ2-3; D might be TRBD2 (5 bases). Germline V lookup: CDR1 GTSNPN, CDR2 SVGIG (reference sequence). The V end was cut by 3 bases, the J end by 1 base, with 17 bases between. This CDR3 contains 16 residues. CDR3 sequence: CAWRNFRELGTDTQYF. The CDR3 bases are TGTGCCTGGAGGAATTTTCGGGAACTGGGCACAGATACGCAGTATTTT.

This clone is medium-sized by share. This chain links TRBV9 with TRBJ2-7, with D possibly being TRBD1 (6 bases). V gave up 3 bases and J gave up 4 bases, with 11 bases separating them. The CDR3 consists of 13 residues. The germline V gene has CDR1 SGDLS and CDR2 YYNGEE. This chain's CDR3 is CASSAYGQYEQYF. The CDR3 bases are TGTGCCAGCAGCGCCTATGGACAGTACGAGCAGTACTTC.

CDR3 bases: TGTGCCAGCAGCCGCTCGGGCGGGAGTACTGAGCAGTACTTC. This gives the protein CASSRSGGSTEQYF. This chain connects TRBV7-9 to TRBJ2-7, with TRBD2 matching over 7 bases. Germline CDR1 reads SEHNR; CDR2 reads FQNEAQ (reference sequence). The CDR3 loop spans 14 amino acids. J gave up 7 bases and V 5 bases, and 11 bases lay outside the gene matches.

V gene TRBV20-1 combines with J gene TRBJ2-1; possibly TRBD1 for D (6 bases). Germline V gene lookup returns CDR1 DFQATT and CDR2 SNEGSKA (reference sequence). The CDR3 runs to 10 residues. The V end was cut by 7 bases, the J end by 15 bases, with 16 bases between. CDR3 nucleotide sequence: TGCAGTGTCCCGGACAGCTTTGGGTTCTTC. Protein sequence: CSVPDSFGFF.

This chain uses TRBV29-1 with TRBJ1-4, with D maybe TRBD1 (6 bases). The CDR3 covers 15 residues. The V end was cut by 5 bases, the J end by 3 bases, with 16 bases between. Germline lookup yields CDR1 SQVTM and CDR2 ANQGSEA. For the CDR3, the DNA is TGCAGCGTTTCCACAACGGACAGACCTAATGAAAAACTGTTTTTT. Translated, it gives CSVSTTDRPNEKLFF. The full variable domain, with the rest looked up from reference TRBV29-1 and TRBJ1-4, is SAVISQKPSRDICQRGTSLTIQCQVDSQVTMMFWYRQQPGQSLTLIATANQGSEATYESGFVIDKFPISRPNLTFSTLTVSNMSPEDSSIYLCSVSTTDRPNEKLFFGSGTQLSVL.

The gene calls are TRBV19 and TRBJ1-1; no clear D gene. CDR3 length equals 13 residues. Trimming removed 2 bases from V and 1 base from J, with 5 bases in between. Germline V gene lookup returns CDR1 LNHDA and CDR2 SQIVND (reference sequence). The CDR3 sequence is CASSIRGNTEAFF. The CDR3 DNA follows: TGTGCCAGTAGTATAAGAGGGAACACTGAAGCTTTCTTT.

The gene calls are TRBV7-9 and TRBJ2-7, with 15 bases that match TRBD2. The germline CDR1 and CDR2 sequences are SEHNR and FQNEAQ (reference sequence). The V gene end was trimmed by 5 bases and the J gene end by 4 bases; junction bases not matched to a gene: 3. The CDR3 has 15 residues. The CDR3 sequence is CASSRTSGRGYEQYF. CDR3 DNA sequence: TGTGCCAGCAGCCGGACTAGCGGGAGGGGGTACGAGCAGTACTTC.

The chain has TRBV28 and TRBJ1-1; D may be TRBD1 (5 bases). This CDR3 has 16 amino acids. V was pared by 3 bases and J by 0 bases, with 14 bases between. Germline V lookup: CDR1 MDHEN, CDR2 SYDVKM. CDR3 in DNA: TGTGCCAGCAGTTTTCGGGGGGGTAACTTGAACACTGAAGCTTTCTTT. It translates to CASSFRGGNLNTEAFF. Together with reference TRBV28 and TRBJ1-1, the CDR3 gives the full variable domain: DVKVTQSSRYLVKRTGEKVFLECVQDMDHENMFWYRQDPGLGLRLIYFSYDVKMKEKGDIPEGYSVSREKKERFSLILESASTNQTSMYLCASSFRGGNLNTEAFFGQGTRLTVV.

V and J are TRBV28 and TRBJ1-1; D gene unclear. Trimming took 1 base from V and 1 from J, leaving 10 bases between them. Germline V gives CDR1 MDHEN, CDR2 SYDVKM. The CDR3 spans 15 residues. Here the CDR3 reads CASSLYADSNTEAFF. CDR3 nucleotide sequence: TGTGCCAGCAGTTTATATGCGGACTCGAACACTGAAGCTTTCTTT.

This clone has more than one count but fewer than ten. As DNA, the CDR3 is TGCGCCAGCAGCTTGAGGATGTCAGGGGAGGGCGAGCAGTACTTC. Its translation is CASSLRMSGEGEQYF. The chain carries TRBV5-1 and TRBJ2-7, with D perhaps matching TRBD2 (7 bases). Trimming took 1 base from V and 6 from J, leaving 17 bases between them. This CDR3 has 15 residues. Germline V gene sequence: CDR1 SGHRS, CDR2 YFSETQ. Together with reference TRBV5-1 and TRBJ2-7, the CDR3 gives the full variable domain: KAGVTQTPRYLIKTRGQQVTLSCSPISGHRSVSWYQQTPGQGLQFLFEYFSETQRNKGNFPGRFSGRQFSNSRSEMNVSTLELGDSALYLCASSLRMSGEGEQYFGPGTRLTVT.

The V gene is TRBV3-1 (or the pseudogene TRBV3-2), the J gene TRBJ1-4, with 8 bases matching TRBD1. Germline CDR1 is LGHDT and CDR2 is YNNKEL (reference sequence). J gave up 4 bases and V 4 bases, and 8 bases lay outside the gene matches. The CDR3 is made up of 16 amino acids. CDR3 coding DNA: TGTGCCAGCAGCCGAAGGACAGGGAGGGGTAATGAAAAACTGTTTTTT. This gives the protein CASSRRTGRGNEKLFF.

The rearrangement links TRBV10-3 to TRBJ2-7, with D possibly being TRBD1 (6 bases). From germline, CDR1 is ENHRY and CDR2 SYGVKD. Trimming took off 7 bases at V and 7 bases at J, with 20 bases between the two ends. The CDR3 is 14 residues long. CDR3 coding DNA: TGTGCCATCAATCCGACAGGAGGATCGAGGGAGCAGTACTTC. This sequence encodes CAINPTGGSREQYF.

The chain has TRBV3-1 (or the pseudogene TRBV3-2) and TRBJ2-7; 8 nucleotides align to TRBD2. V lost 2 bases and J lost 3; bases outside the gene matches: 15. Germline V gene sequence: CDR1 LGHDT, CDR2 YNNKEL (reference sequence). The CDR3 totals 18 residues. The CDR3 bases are TGTGCCAGCAGCCAATCACCAGCGGGAGAGGGGGTCCTCTACGAGCAGTACTTC. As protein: CASSQSPAGEGVLYEQYF.

The CDR3 DNA reads as TGTGCCAGCAGCCAAGTAGCTCGACAGTCGAACACTGAAGCTTTCTTT. Its protein product is CASSQVARQSNTEAFF. The V gene is TRBV4-2, the J gene TRBJ1-1, with TRBD1 as a possible D gene (5 bases). Per germline, CDR1 LGHNA and CDR2 YNFKEQ. Trimming removed 1 base at V and 1 base at J, with 13 bases between. There are 16 residues in the CDR3.